This T cell receptor beta chain was sequenced in a study of blood T cell repertoires in COVID-19 (dated by TCRdb to the early 2020s). For the study in its entirety: The collaborator samples originated in the United States, Italy and Spain and spanned the acute and convalescent phases of COVID-19. The material from the prospective study consisted of cDNA or gDNA derived from T cells, B-cell-depleted T cells, or PBMCs. Subjects who had been exposed to COVID-19, were actively infected with it, or had recovered from it provided the deeply sampled blood TCRbeta repertoires that made up the dataset. A freely available public database, intended as a resource for researchers studying the immune response to SARS-CoV-2, is where the repertoires were released. Samples were obtained from the ongoing ImmuneRACE study (first 160 participants) and from over 1,000 subjects provided by 6 global collaborators. Nearly every sample came with metadata listing a de-identified subject ID, COVID-19 status, age in years and sex. Where available, HLA class I and class II types were obtained from metadata supplied by the sample provider rather than from assay-based typing. What the authors observed across the whole study: The amount of clinical and demographic metadata varied by source and participant and was provided uncurated.

The CDR3 sequence holds 12 residues, the cysteine and phenylalanine included. Only the CDR3 DNA is retained, 36 bases long and in frame from the first base. Germline trimming amounts to 7 bases on V and 8 bases on J, with 7 as the count of junction bases outside the gene matches. The germline V gene provides CDR1 MDHEN and CDR2 SYDVKM. Whole blood was collected in K2EDTA tubes by collaborating institutions according to the institutions' own protocols. For TCRbeta analysis, collaborators shipped samples as frozen whole blood, isolated PBMCs, or DNA extracted from either of those sample types. The immunoSEQ Assay, a bias-controlled multiplex PCR, was used to amplify TCRbeta CDR3 regions from genomic DNA. Under the source paper's analysis protocol: The number of nucleated cells in each sample was estimated from the amplification of reference gene primers within the assay. To quantify the absolute abundance of each unique TCRbeta CDR3 rearrangement, sequence reads were collapsed and filtered. Productive Simpson clonality was computed per sample as the square root of Simpson's diversity index over productive rearrangements. TCRdb retrieved this table from immuneACCESS and kept in-frame rearrangements only. Not all clones are present; in checked studies, unresolved V genes account for under half, and no reason is known for the remainder. V and J calls and clone size are those listed in that table; D and trimming were worked out from the DNA. A total of 150,000 to 200,000 clones appear in this sample, over 75% of them only once. The ten largest clones add up to 9.5% to 12% of the sample.

This clone showed up just a few times. Its cognate antigen has yet to be identified. Base qualities are not at hand, and no much larger clone is one base apart. The sequenced material came from peripheral blood. Rearrangement joined TRBV28 to TRBJ1-2, with 7 central nucleotides matching TRBD1. This clonotype was sampled from a man aged 55 to 69 with active or convalescent COVID-19. The sequence in DNA is TGTGCCAGCACCAAGACAGGGCGAGGCTACACCTTC. It specifies CASTKTGRGYTF.